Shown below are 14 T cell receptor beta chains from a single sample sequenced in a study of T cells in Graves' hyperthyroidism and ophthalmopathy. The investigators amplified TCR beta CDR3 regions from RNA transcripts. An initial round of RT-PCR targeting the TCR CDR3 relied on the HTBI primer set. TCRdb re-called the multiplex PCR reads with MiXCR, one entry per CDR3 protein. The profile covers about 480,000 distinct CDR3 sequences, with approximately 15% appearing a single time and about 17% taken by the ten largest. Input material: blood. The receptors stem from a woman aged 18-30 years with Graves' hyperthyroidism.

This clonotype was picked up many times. Written as DNA, the CDR3 is TGCGCCAGCAGCGGGGGACTAGCGGGCGCAGATACGCAGTATTTT. Its translation: CASSGGLAGADTQYF. The chain carries TRBV5-1 and TRBJ2-3, with 12 bases lining up with TRBD2. The CDR3 is 15 amino acids. Losses at the gene ends were 4 bases for V and 4 bases for J; bases not matched to a gene: 4. Germline-derived CDR1 and CDR2 are SGHRS and YFSETQ. Variable domain in full (rest from reference TRBV5-1 and TRBJ2-3): KAGVTQTPRYLIKTRGQQVTLSCSPISGHRSVSWYQQTPGQGLQFLFEYFSETQRNKGNFPGRFSGRQFSNSRSEMNVSTLELGDSALYLCASSGGLAGADTQYFGPGTRLTVL.

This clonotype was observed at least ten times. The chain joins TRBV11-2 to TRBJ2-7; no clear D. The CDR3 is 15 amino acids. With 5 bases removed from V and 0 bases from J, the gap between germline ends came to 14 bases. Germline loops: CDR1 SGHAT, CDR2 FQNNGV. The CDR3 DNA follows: TGTGCCAGCAGCCCTCAATGGGGTAGCTCCTACGAGCAGTACGTC. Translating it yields CASSPQWGSSYEQYV.

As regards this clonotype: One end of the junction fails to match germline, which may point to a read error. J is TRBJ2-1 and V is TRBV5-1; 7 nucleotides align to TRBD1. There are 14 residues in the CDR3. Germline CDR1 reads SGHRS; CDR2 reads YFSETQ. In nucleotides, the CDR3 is TGCGCCAGCACGGGACAGAGCTCCTACTATGAGCAGTTCTTC. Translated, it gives CASTGQSSYYEQFF.

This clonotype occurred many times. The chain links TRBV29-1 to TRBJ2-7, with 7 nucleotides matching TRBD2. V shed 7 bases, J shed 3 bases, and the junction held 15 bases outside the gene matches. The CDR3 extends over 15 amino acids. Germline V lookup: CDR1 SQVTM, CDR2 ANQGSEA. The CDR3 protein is CSAREAASGLYEQYF. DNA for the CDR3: TGCAGCGCAAGAGAGGCGGCTAGCGGACTCTACGAGCAGTACTTC.

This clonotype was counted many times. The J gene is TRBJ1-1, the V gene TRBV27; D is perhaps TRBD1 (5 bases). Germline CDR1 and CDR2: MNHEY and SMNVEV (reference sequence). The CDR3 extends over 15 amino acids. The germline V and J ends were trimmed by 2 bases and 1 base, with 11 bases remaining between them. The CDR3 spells CASSLRDGRNTEAFF. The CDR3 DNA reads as TGTGCCAGCAGTTTAAGGGACGGGAGGAACACTGAAGCTTTCTTT.

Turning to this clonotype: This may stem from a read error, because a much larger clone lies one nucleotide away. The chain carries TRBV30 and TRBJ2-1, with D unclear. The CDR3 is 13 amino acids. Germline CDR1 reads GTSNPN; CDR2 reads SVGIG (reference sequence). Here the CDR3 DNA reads TGTGCCTGGAGTCCCAATCTCCTCAATGAGCAGCTCTTC. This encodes CAWSPNLLNEQLF. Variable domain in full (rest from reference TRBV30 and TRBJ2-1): SQTIHQWPATLVQPVGSPLSLECTVEGTSNPNLYWYRQAAGRGLQLLFYSVGIGQISSEVPQNLSASRPQDRQFILSSKKLLLSDSGFYLCAWSPNLLNEQLFGPGTRLTVL.

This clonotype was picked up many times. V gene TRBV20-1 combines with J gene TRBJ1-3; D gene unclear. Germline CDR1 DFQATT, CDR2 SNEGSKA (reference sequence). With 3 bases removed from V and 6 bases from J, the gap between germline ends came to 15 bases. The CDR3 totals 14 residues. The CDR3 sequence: CSARDRGPANTIYF. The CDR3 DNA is TGCAGTGCTAGGGACCGCGGACCTGCAAACACCATATATTTT.

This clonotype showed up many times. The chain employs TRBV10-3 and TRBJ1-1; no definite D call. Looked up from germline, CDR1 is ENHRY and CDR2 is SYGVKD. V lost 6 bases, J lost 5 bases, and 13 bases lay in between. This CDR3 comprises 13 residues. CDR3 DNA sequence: TGTGCCATCAGAACCGACCCTTCTACTGAAGCTTTCTTT. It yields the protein CAIRTDPSTEAFF.

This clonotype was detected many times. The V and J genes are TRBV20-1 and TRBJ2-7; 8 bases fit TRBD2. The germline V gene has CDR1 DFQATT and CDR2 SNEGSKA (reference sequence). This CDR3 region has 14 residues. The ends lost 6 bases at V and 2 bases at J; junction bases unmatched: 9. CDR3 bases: TGCAGTGCGAAGAGCGGGAGTGCGACCTACGAGCAGTACTTC. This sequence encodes CSAKSGSATYEQYF.

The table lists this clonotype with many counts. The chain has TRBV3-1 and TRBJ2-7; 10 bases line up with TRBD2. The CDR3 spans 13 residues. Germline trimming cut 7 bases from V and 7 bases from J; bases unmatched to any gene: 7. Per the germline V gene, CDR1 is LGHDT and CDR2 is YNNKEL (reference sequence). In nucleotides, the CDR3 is TGTGCCAGCACCTCAGCGGGAGGGCGAGAGCAGTACTTC. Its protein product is CASTSAGGREQYF.

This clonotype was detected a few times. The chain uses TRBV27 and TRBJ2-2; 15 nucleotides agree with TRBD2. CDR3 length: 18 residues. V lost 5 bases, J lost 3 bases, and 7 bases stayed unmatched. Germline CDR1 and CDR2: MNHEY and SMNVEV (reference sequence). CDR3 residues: CASSLGLAGGGHTGELFF. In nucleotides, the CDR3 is TGTGCCAGCAGTCTGGGACTAGCGGGAGGCGGGCACACCGGGGAGCTGTTTTTT.

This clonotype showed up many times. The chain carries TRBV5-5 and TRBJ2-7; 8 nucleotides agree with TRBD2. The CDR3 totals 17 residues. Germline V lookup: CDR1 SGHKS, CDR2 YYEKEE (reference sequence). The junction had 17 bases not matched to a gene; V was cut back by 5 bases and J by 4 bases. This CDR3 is CASSRNGPGRAIYEQYV. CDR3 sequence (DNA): TGTGCCAGCAGTCGCAACGGACCCGGGAGGGCCATTTACGAGCAGTACGTC.

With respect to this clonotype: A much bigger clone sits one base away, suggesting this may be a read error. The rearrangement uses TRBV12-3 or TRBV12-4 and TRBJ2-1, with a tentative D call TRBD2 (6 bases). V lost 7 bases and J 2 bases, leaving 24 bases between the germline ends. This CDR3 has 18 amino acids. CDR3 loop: CASNQGLARGSAYNEQFF. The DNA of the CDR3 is TGTGCCAGCAACCAAGGGCTAGCGCGAGGGTCCGCCTACAATGAGCAGTTCTTC.

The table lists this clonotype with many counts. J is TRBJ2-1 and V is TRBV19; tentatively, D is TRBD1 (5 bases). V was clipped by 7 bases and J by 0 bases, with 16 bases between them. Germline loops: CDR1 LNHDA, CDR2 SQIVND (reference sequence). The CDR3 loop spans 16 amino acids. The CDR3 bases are TGTGCCAGTACCACTCAGGGCAAGAGCTCCTACAATGAGCAGTTCTTC. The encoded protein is CASTTQGKSSYNEQFF.